These 18 T cell receptor beta chains were all obtained from the same sample, sequenced in a study of Ad26.COV2.S vaccination and SARS-CoV-2 variants. Treatment described: roughly 18 received Ad26.COV2.S at low or high dose, single or two shots; roughly five received placebo; per-sample allocation not given. Specimen acquisition occurred on day 63 following the initial vaccine or placebo injection. Repertoires were generated with immunoSEQ multiplex PCR, while TCRdb's copy carries only in-frame clones and drops some. The data contain 300,000 to 500,000 clones, less than 90% of them singletons. Source: peripheral blood, taken in a trial of Ad26.COV2.S vaccine versus placebo. Every receptor here comes from a person between 18 and 65 years old who received the Ad26.COV2.S COVID-19 vaccine or a placebo.

This clone was picked up one time. The chain recombines TRBV7-2 with TRBJ2-1; TRBD2 agrees at 8 bases. The CDR3 runs 16 residues. Germline CDR1 and CDR2: SGHTA and FQGNSA. V gave up 5 bases and J gave up 3 bases; unmatched junction bases: 9. The CDR3 nucleotides read TGTGCCAGCAGCCCCAGAGCGGGGGCTGGCTACAATGAGCAGTTCTTC. This translates into CASSPRAGAGYNEQFF.

V and J are TRBV13 and TRBJ1-2; a possible D gene is TRBD1 (5 bases). The V gene lost 5 bases and the J gene lost 5 bases, with 12 bases spanning the gap. Germline lookup yields CDR1 PRHDT and CDR2 FYEKMQ (reference sequence). This CDR3 has 13 amino acids. CDR3 nucleotides: TGTGCCAGCAGCGGGGACGGAGCTTATGGCTACACCTTC. Translation: CASSGDGAYGYTF.

DNA of the CDR3: TGTGCCAGCAGCGGTAGCGGGGGGGCCCACGAGCAGTACTTC. Translated: CASSGSGGAHEQYF. V gene TRBV5-4 combines with J gene TRBJ2-7, with TRBD2 identical over 11 bases. The V segment lost 4 bases and the J segment 5 bases; nucleotides outside the gene matches: 5. The CDR3 length is 14 residues. CDR1 is SGHNT, CDR2 YYREEE, per germline (reference sequence).

The chain carries TRBV7-9 and TRBJ2-2, with D possibly being TRBD1 (6 bases). V lost 2 bases, J lost 2 bases, and 12 bases lay in between. This CDR3 contains 16 residues. In germline, CDR1 is SEHNR, CDR2 FQNEAQ (reference sequence). CDR3 amino acids: CASSLTGSRNTGELFF. Here the CDR3 DNA reads TGTGCCAGCAGCTTAACAGGGTCGCGAAACACCGGGGAGCTGTTTTTT.

The chain uses TRBV5-4 and TRBJ2-3; D not certain. The germline V gene has CDR1 SGHNT and CDR2 YYREEE (reference sequence). V was cut by 4 bases and J by 4 bases, with 19 bases left in between. The CDR3 has 16 amino acids. The CDR3 loop is CASSNGIREVADTQYF. Here the CDR3 DNA reads TGTGCCAGCAGCAACGGAATCCGAGAGGTCGCAGATACGCAGTATTTT.

This clone occurred a few times. The V gene is TRBV7-9, the J gene TRBJ2-7; D possibly corresponds to TRBD1 (6 bases). Germline V gene data show CDR1 as SEHNR and CDR2 as FQNEAQ (reference sequence). CDR3 length: 13 amino acids. V lost 4 bases to trimming and J lost 11 bases, with 18 bases between them. The CDR3 DNA reads TGTGCCAGCAGCTGGGCCGACAGGCAATGGGAGTACTTC. This codes for CASSWADRQWEYF.

This clone was detected once. This chain connects TRBV7-9 to TRBJ2-7; D gene unclear. This CDR3 contains 15 residues. Germline V gene sequence: CDR1 SEHNR, CDR2 FQNEAQ (reference sequence). V lost 3 bases and J 0 bases, leaving 12 bases between the germline ends. The CDR3 reads CASSFGDLSSYEQYF. The DNA of the CDR3 is TGTGCCAGCAGCTTTGGCGATCTAAGCTCCTACGAGCAGTACTTC.

This clone was picked up a small number of times. The chain carries TRBV27 and TRBJ1-1; D might be TRBD1 (5 bases). The CDR3 length is 13 residues. The germline V and J ends were trimmed by 0 bases and 11 bases, with 13 bases remaining between them. CDR1 is MNHEY, CDR2 SMNVEV, per germline (reference sequence). The CDR3 region has the DNA TGTGCCAGCAGTTTATCAGGGGCATCGCTGGCTTTCTTT. This translates into CASSLSGASLAFF.

The chain is built from TRBV30 and TRBJ2-5; D may be TRBD2 (5 bases). Trimming took off 2 bases at V and 3 bases at J, with 13 bases between the two ends. Germline loops: CDR1 GTSNPN, CDR2 SVGIG (reference sequence). The CDR3 is 14 residues long. CDR3 nucleotides: TGTGCCTGGAGTATCGGGGTGGAAGAAGAGACCCAGTACTTC. This codes for CAWSIGVEEETQYF.

The chain carries TRBV7-9 and TRBJ1-4; D is undetermined. From germline, CDR1 is SEHNR and CDR2 FQNEAQ (reference sequence). The CDR3 extends over 14 amino acids. V was pared by 1 base and J by 5 bases, with 8 bases between. CDR3 in amino acids: CASSLDTDNEKLFF. The CDR3 region has the DNA TGTGCCAGCAGCTTAGATACAGACAATGAAAAACTGTTTTTT.

This clone has only a few counts. The V gene is TRBV2, the J gene TRBJ1-6, with TRBD1 identical over 8 bases. CDR3 length: 15 amino acids. With V trimmed by 0 bases and J by 11 bases, 6 bases remained unmatched. Germline values: CDR1 SNHLY, CDR2 FYNNEI. CDR3 sequence reads: CASSEAGQGRAPLHF. The CDR3, as DNA: TGTGCCAGCAGTGAAGCCGGACAGGGAAGGGCACCCCTCCACTTT.

This chain uses TRBV18 with TRBJ2-3; TRBD2 agrees at 7 bases. The CDR3 extends over 13 amino acids. V lost 6 bases to trimming and J lost 4 bases; unmatched junction nucleotides: 4. Looked up from germline, CDR1 is KGHSH and CDR2 is LQKENI. As DNA, the CDR3 is TGTGCCAGCTCGCCTCGGGGGGCAGATACGCAGTATTTT. Translated: CASSPRGADTQYF.

This clone showed up just once. The gene calls are TRBV19 and TRBJ2-5, with D maybe TRBD2 (6 bases). The ends were cut back, 7 bases at V and 6 bases at J, with 18 bases in the middle. CDR1 is LNHDA, CDR2 SQIVND, per germline (reference sequence). This CDR3 is 14 amino acids long. This CDR3 is CASTAGPREKTQYF. CDR3 sequence (DNA): TGTGCCAGTACCGCGGGGCCAAGGGAGAAGACCCAGTACTTC.

This chain uses TRBV9 with TRBJ1-1, with D unclear. Germline V gene lookup returns CDR1 SGDLS and CDR2 YYNGEE. The CDR3 is 13 amino acids. Trimming took 3 bases from V and 4 from J, leaving 10 bases between them. CDR3 sequence (DNA): TGTGCCAGCAGCGGGAGGGTGGGCACTGAAGCTTTCTTT. This encodes CASSGRVGTEAFF.

The genes are TRBV6-6 and TRBJ2-1, with 12 bases fitting TRBD2. J gave up 2 bases and V 5 bases, and 4 bases lay outside the gene matches. This CDR3 is built from 16 residues. Germline values: CDR1 MNHNY, CDR2 SVGAGI (reference sequence). The CDR3 here is CASSASGGAPYNEQFF. The CDR3 region has the DNA TGTGCCAGCAGTGCTAGCGGGGGGGCTCCCTACAATGAGCAGTTCTTC.

The rearrangement uses TRBV10-3 and TRBJ1-6; D is unresolved. This CDR3 contains 14 residues. V dropped 4 bases and J dropped 3 bases, with 7 bases sitting between them. CDR1 is ENHRY and CDR2 is SYGVKD in the germline V gene. The CDR3 spells CAISVDIYNSPLHF. The CDR3 DNA reads TGTGCCATCAGTGTGGATATCTATAATTCACCCCTCCACTTT.

In nucleotides, the CDR3 is TGTGCCAGCAGTTACGCCTCCGGGACAGGGGATTCACCCCTCCACTTT. Residues: CASSYASGTGDSPLHF. The chain links TRBV6-5 to TRBJ1-6; 10 bases align to TRBD1. This CDR3 is 16 amino acids long. Trimming at V came to 2 bases and at J to 8 bases, leaving 6 bases not matched to a gene. The germline CDR1 and CDR2 sequences are MNHEY and SVGAGI.

The rearrangement joins TRBV12-3 or TRBV12-4 to TRBJ2-1; D may be TRBD1 (5 bases). V lost 2 bases and J 5 bases, leaving 7 bases between the germline ends. The CDR3 totals 13 residues. CDR3 amino acids: CASSLRQNNEQFF. CDR3 bases: TGTGCCAGCAGTTTAAGACAGAACAATGAGCAGTTCTTC.